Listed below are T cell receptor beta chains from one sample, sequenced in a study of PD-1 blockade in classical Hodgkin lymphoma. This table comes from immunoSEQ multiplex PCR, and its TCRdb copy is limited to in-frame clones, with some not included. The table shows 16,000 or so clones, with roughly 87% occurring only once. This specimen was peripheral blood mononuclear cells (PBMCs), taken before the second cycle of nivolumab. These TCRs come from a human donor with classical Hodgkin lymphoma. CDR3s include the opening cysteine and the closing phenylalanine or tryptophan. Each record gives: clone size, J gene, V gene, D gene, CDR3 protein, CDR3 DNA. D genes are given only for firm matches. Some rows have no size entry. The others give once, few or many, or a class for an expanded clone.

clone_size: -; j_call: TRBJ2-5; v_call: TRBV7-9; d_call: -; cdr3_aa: CASSPSGTQETQYF; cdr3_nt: TGTGCCAGCAGCCCGTCCGGGACCCAAGAGACCCAGTACTTC
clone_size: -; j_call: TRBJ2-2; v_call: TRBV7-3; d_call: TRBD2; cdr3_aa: CASSRLAGPGELFF; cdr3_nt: TGTGCCAGCAGTAGACTAGCGGGACCCGGGGAGCTGTTTTTT
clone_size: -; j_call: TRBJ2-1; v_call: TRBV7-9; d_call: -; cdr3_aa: CASSLAQGPRLYNEQFF; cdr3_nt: TGTGCCAGCAGCTTAGCGCAGGGACCCCGCCTTTACAATGAGCAGTTCTTC
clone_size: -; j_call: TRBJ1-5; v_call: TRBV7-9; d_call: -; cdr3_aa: CASSPRGGGNQPQHF; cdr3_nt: TGTGCCAGCAGCCCACGAGGGGGAGGCAATCAGCCCCAGCATTTT
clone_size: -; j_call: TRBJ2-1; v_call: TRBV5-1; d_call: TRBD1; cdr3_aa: CASFGQVNEQFF; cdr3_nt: TGCGCCTCTTTCGGACAGGTCAATGAGCAGTTCTTC
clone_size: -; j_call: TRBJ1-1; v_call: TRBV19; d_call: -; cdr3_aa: CASQQRTFHTEAFF; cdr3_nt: TGTGCCAGTCAGCAACGGACTTTTCACACTGAAGCTTTCTTT
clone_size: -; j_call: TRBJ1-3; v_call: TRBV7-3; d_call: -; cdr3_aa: CASSQYQGSGNTIYF; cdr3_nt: TGTGCCAGCAGCCAGTATCAGGGAAGCGGAAACACCATATATTTT
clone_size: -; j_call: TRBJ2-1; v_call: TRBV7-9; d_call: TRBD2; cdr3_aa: CASSLLVGGDYNEQFF; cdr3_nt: TGTGCCAGCAGCTTACTCGTCGGGGGGGACTACAATGAGCAGTTCTTC
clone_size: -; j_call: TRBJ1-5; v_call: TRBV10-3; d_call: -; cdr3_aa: CAISESGDQPQHF; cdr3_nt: TGTGCCATCAGTGAGTCAGGAGATCAGCCCCAGCATTTT
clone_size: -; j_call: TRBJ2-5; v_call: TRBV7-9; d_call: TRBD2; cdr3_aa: CASSLVGEGTMKQYF; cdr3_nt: TGTGCCAGCAGCTTAGTAGGCGAGGGGACTATGAAGCAGTACTTC
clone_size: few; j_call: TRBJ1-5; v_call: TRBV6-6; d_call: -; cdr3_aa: CASSQQNSNQPQHF; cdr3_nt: TGTGCCAGCAGTCAACAGAATAGCAATCAGCCCCAGCATTTT
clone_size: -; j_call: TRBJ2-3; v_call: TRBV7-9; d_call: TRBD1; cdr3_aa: CASSLERDRPTDTQYF; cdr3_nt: TGTGCCAGCAGCTTAGAGAGGGACAGGCCCACAGATACGCAGTATTTT
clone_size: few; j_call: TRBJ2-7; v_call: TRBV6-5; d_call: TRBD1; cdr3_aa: CASSYGQGIGEQYF; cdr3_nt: TGTGCCAGCAGTTACGGACAGGGTATAGGCGAGCAGTACTTC
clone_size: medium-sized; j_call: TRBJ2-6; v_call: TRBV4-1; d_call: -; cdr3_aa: CASSQDMVGSAGANVLTF; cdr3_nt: TGCGCCAGCAGCCAAGATATGGTGGGGTCGGCTGGGGCCAACGTCCTGACTTTC
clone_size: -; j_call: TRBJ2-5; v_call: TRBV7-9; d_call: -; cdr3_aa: CASSRPRDLGQETQYF; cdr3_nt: TGTGCCAGCAGCCGGCCCAGGGACTTGGGACAAGAGACCCAGTACTTC
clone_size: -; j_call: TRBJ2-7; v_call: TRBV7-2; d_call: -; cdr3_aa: CASSLRPVKRDEQYF; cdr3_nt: TGTGCCAGCAGCCTGAGACCTGTAAAGAGGGACGAGCAGTACTTC
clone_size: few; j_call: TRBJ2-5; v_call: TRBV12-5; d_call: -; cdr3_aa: CASGQPGETQYF; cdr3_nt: TGTGCTAGTGGCCAACCAGGGGAGACCCAGTACTTC
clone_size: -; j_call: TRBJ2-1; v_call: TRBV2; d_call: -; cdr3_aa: CASRQDWSSYNEQFF; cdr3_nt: TGTGCCAGCAGGCAGGACTGGAGCTCCTACAATGAGCAGTTCTTC
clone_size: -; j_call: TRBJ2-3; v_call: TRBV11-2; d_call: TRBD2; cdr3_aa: CASSSLRSSGTTSTDTQYF; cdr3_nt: TGTGCCAGCAGCTCGCTTCGTTCTAGCGGGACAACTAGCACAGATACGCAGTATTTT
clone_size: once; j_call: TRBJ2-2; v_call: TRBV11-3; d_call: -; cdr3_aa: CASSRPTGELFF; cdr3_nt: TGTGCCAGCAGCCGGCCCACCGGGGAGCTGTTTTTT
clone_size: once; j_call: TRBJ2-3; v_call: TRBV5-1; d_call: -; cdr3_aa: CASSLDSDTQYF; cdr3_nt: TGCGCCAGCAGCTTGGACTCAGATACGCAGTATTTT
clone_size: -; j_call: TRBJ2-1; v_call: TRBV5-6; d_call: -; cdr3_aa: CASSLAWRSSYNEQFF; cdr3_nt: TGTGCCAGCAGCTTGGCTTGGAGAAGCTCCTACAATGAGCAGTTCTTC
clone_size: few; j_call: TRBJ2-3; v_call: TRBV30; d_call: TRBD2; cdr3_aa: CAWSVAAGGGDTQYF; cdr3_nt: TGTGCCTGGAGTGTAGCGGCGGGGGGCGGAGATACGCAGTATTTT
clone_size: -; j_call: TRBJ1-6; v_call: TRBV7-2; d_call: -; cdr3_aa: CASSLDRVKNSPLHF; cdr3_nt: TGTGCCAGCAGCTTAGACAGGGTGAAAAATTCACCCCTCCACTTT
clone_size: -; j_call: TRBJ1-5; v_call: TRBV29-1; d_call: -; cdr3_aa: CSVVGGVDQPQHF; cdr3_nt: TGCAGCGTTGTTGGGGGGGTTGATCAGCCCCAGCATTTT
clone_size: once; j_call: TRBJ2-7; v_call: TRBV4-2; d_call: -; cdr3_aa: CASSQDGRDISYEQYF; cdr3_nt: TGTGCCAGCAGCCAAGATGGGCGGGACATCTCCTACGAGCAGTACTTC
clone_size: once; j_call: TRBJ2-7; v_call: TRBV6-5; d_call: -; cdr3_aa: CASSWGIMAGTYEQYF; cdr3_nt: TGTGCCAGCAGTTGGGGTATAATGGCGGGCACCTACGAGCAGTACTTC
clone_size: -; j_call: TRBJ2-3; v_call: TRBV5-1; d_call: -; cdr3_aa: CASSLQGRADTQYF; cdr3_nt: TGCGCCAGCAGCCTACAGGGGAGGGCAGATACGCAGTATTTT
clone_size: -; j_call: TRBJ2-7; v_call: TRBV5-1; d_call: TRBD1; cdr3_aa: CASSRTGGIYSYEQYF; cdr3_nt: TGCGCCAGCAGCCGGACAGGGGGGATTTACTCCTACGAGCAGTACTTC
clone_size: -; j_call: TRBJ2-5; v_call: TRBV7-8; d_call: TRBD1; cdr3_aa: CASSPDRVQETQYF; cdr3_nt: TGTGCCAGCAGCCCTGACAGGGTACAAGAGACCCAGTACTTC
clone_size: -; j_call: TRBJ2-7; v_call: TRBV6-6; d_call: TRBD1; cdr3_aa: CASSWDRVSYEQYF; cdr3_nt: TGTGCCAGCAGCTGGGACAGGGTCTCCTACGAGCAGTACTTC
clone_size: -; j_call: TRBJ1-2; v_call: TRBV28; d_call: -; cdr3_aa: CASSFGGADGYTF; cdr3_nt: TGTGCCAGCAGTTTTGGGGGGGCAGATGGCTACACCTTC
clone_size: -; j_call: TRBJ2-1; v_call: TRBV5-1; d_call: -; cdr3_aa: CASSLGRGDNEQFF; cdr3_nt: TGCGCCAGCAGCTTGGGCAGGGGAGACAATGAGCAGTTCTTC
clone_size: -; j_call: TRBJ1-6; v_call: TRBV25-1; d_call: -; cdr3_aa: CASSRGNSPLHF; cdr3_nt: TGTGCCAGCAGTAGAGGAAATTCACCCCTCCACTTT
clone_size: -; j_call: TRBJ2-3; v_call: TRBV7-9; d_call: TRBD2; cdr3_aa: CASSLVAGLITQYF; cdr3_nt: TGTGCCAGCAGCTTAGTAGCGGGGTTAATAACGCAGTATTTT
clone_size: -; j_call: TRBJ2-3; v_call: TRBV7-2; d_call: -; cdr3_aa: CASSLLGPDTQYF; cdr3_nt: TGTGCCAGCAGCTTACTGGGCCCAGATACGCAGTATTTT
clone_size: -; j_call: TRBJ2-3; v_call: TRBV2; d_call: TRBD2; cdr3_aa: CASSVGTSGGSDTQYF; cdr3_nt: TGTGCCAGCAGTGTTGGGACTAGCGGGGGTTCAGATACGCAGTATTTT
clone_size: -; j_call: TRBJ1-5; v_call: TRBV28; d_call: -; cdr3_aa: CASTLGRVGDTYSNQPQHF; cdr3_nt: TGTGCCAGCACCCTCGGGAGAGTGGGGGACACTTATAGCAATCAGCCCCAGCATTTT
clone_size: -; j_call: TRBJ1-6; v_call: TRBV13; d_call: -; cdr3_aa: CASSLGRAGNSPLHF; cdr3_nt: TGTGCCAGCAGCTTAGGTCGGGCAGGGAATTCACCCCTCCACTTT
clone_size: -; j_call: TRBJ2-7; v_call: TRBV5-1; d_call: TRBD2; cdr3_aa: CASSSTGTSGSNPYEQYF; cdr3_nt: TGCGCCAGCAGCTCTACCGGGACTAGCGGGAGCAACCCCTACGAGCAGTACTTC
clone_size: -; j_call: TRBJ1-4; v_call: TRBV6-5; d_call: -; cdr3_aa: CASRAGATNEKLFF; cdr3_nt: TGTGCCAGCAGGGCAGGTGCAACTAATGAAAAACTGTTTTTT
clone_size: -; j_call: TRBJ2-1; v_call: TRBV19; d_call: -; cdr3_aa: CASQPDSARPYNEQFF; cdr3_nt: TGTGCCAGTCAACCCGACAGTGCCCGGCCCTACAATGAGCAGTTCTTC
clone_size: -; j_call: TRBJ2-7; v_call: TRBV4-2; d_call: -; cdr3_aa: CASSQEEQGGYEQYF; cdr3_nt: TGTGCCAGCAGCCAAGAGGAACAGGGTGGTTACGAGCAGTACTTC
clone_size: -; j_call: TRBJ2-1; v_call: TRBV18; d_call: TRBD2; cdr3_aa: CASSPTGLANEQFF; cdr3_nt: TGTGCCAGCTCACCAACAGGACTAGCTAATGAGCAGTTCTTC
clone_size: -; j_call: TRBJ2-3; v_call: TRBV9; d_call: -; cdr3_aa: CASSLSGSTDTQYF; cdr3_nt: TGTGCCAGCAGCCTTAGCGGAAGCACAGATACGCAGTATTTT
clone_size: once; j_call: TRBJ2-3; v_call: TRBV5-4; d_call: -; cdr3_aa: CASSSKGFDTDTQYF; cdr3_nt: TGTGCCAGCAGCTCGAAGGGTTTTGACACAGATACGCAGTATTTT
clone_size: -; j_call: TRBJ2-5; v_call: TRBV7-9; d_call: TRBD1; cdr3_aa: CASSSRGPETQYF; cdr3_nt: TGTGCCAGCAGCTCCAGGGGGCCAGAGACCCAGTACTTC
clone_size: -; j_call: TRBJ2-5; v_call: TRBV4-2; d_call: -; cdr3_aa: CASSQVGGQGGIGETQYF; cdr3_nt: TGTGCCAGCAGCCAAGTTGGAGGTCAGGGGGGGATCGGGGAGACCCAGTACTTC